Presented here are 15 T cell receptor beta chains from one specimen sequenced in a study of T cell responses to AZD1222 COVID-19 vaccine. The repertoire was sequenced with immunoSEQ multiplex PCR; TCRdb's copy has only in-frame clones and lacks some. The data show about 31,000 clones, roughly 90% seen once. The specimen comprised peripheral blood, sampled 28 days after the second AZD1222 dose. The receptors were gathered from an adult who received the AZD1222 COVID-19 vaccine.

The DNA of the CDR3 is TGTGCCAGCAGTTTAGGTTCCGGTGTCGGCAATCAGCCCCAGCATTTT. This codes for CASSLGSGVGNQPQHF. The V gene is TRBV28, the J gene TRBJ1-5; no firm D call. With 2 bases removed from V and 2 bases from J, the gap between germline ends came to 13 bases. The CDR3 is 16 residues long. CDR1 MDHEN and CDR2 SYDVKM come from the germline V gene.

V usage is TRBV7-9 and J usage is TRBJ2-5; D remains unclear. CDR3 length: 15 amino acids. Trimming left V 2 bases short and J 1 base short, with 11 bases between. CDR1 is SEHNR, CDR2 FQNEAQ, per germline (reference sequence). The CDR3 sequence: CASSLMGSAQETQYF. The DNA for the CDR3 is TGTGCCAGCAGCTTAATGGGGTCGGCCCAAGAGACCCAGTACTTC. Filled out from reference TRBV7-9 and TRBJ2-5, the complete variable domain reads DTGVSQNPRHKITKRGQNVTFRCDPISEHNRLYWYRQTLGQGPEFLTYFQNEAQLEKSRLLSDRFSAERPKGSFSTLEIQRTEQGDSAMYLCASSLMGSAQETQYFGPGTRLLVL.

The rearrangement links TRBV19 to TRBJ2-7; D possibly corresponds to TRBD1 (5 bases). This CDR3 comprises 14 residues. Trimming stripped 9 bases from V and 2 bases from J, with 17 bases between. The V gene's germline CDR1 is LNHDA and CDR2 SQIVND (reference sequence). CDR3 bases: TGTGCCAGCGGCCAATCCACAGGTCCCTACGAGCAGTACTTC. Residues: CASGQSTGPYEQYF.

The rearrangement uses TRBV7-9 and TRBJ2-6; D may be TRBD1 or TRBD2 (6 bases each). The CDR3 contains 15 residues. Trimming took 2 bases from V and 4 from J, leaving 9 bases between them. Germline V gene lookup returns CDR1 SEHNR and CDR2 FQNEAQ (reference sequence). CDR3 sequence: CASSLRGAGANVLTF. CDR3 DNA sequence: TGTGCCAGCAGCTTAAGGGGGGCAGGGGCCAACGTCCTGACTTTC.

V and J are TRBV28 and TRBJ2-7, with 7 positions matching TRBD2. This CDR3 spans 16 amino acids. Germline assignment: CDR1 MDHEN and CDR2 SYDVKM. Unmatched junction bases numbered 11, after V lost 6 bases and J lost 0 bases. CDR3 protein: CASSPLRLAASYEQYF. In DNA form, the CDR3 reads TGTGCCAGCAGCCCTCTTAGGCTAGCGGCCTCCTACGAGCAGTACTTC.

The chain couples TRBV14 to TRBJ1-6; D not resolved. Trimming stripped 5 bases from V and 5 bases from J, with 7 bases between. Germline CDR1 and CDR2: SGHDN and FVKESK. The CDR3 contains 13 residues. The DNA for the CDR3 is TGTGCCAGCAGCAAAGGGAATAATTCACCCCTCCACTTT. It yields the protein CASSKGNNSPLHF.

The chain links TRBV3-1 (or the pseudogene TRBV3-2) to TRBJ2-2; TRBD2 matches at 13 bases. J gave up 9 bases and V 5 bases, and 3 bases lay outside the gene matches. This CDR3 is built from 14 residues. Germline loops: CDR1 LGHDT, CDR2 YNNKEL (reference sequence). The CDR3 is CASSTSGGARELFF. The CDR3 DNA is TGTGCCAGCAGCACTAGCGGGGGGGCACGGGAGCTGTTTTTT.

This clone was seen once. The CDR3 protein is CASSKSRQGNTEAFF. In nucleotides, the CDR3 is TGTGCCAGTAGCAAGTCCCGACAGGGTAACACTGAAGCTTTCTTT. This rearrangement joins TRBV19 to TRBJ1-1; TRBD1 agrees at 7 bases. This CDR3 region has 15 residues. The germline CDR1 and CDR2 sequences are LNHDA and SQIVND (reference sequence). Losses at the gene ends were 6 bases for V and 2 bases for J; bases not matched to a gene: 9.

This chain uses TRBV24-1 with TRBJ1-5; D remains unclear. Germline lookup yields CDR1 KGHDR and CDR2 SFDVKD. V was shortened by 1 base and J by 6 bases, with 15 bases between the two germline ends. The CDR3 is 16 amino acids. Here the CDR3 DNA reads TGTGCCACCAGTGATTTCTGTAGCCTGGAGGGTCAGCCCCAGCATTTT. It codes for CATSDFCSLEGQPQHF.

The CDR3 sequence: CASSSQRMNTEAFF. CDR3 in DNA: TGTGCCAGCAGCTCACAAAGAATGAACACTGAAGCTTTCTTT. This chain uses TRBV7-3 with TRBJ1-1, with D unclear. The V end was cut by 4 bases, the J end by 0 bases, with 9 bases between. Germline loops: CDR1 SGHTA, CDR2 FQGTGA. The CDR3 length is 14 residues.

The chain links TRBV12-5 to TRBJ1-4; 8 bases line up with TRBD1. This CDR3 comprises 20 residues. V trimming: 0 bases; J trimming: 2 bases; junction bases outside the gene matches: 14. CDR1 LGHNT and CDR2 FRNRAP come from the germline V gene. CDR3 in amino acids: CASGLVLETGALGTNEKLFF. CDR3 in DNA: TGTGCTAGTGGTTTGGTACTGGAGACAGGGGCCCTGGGGACTAATGAAAAACTGTTTTTT.

The CDR3 reads CASSQPGQGAIIPSGSPLHF. CDR3 sequence (DNA): TGCGCCAGCAGTCAACCAGGACAGGGGGCGATCATCCCGTCAGGATCACCCCTCCACTTT. The chain carries TRBV23-1 and TRBJ1-6; 11 bases align to TRBD1. TRBV23-1 carries the ORF label, with uncertain function. This CDR3 region has 20 residues. V dropped 2 bases and J dropped 10; count of bases not matched to a gene: 19.

This rearrangement joins TRBV21-1 to TRBJ2-5; the D call in the table, TRBD2, was not verified against the DNA. TRBV21-1 is listed as a pseudogene. The CDR3 totals 15 residues. The chain's CDR3 is CASSLAGITQETQYF. In nucleotides, the CDR3 is TGTGCCAGCAGCCTAGCGGGGATAACTCAAGAGACCCAGTACTTC.

The CDR3 sequence is CATSTWDGNQPQHF. The CDR3 region has the DNA TGTGCCACCAGCACCTGGGACGGCAATCAGCCCCAGCATTTT. The chain recombines TRBV15 with TRBJ1-5; a possible D gene is TRBD1 (5 bases). Looked up from germline, CDR1 is LNHNV and CDR2 is YYDKDF (reference sequence). V lost 4 bases and J lost 2, with 9 bases in between. This CDR3 is built from 14 residues.

The chain couples TRBV27 to TRBJ2-5, with a tentative D call TRBD1 (6 bases). The CDR3 covers 15 residues. Germline V gives CDR1 MNHEY, CDR2 SMNVEV (reference sequence). The V and J ends lost 5 bases and 5 bases respectively, with 18 bases between them. The CDR3 DNA is TGTGCCAGCAGTCCCGGCGTTGGGGGCGAGGAGACCCAGTACTTC. As protein: CASSPGVGGEETQYF.